The 32 T cell receptor beta chains below come from one sample, sequenced in a study of blood T cell repertoires in COVID-19. The assay was immunoSEQ multiplex PCR, and TCRdb's table has in-frame clones only and misses some. The data hold about 120,000 clones, with about 79% observed a single time. Material for sequencing was peripheral blood. The origin of the receptors is a man between 70 and 80 years old with acute or convalescent COVID-19.

The chain links TRBV10-3 to TRBJ2-3; no clear D gene. The CDR3 covers 15 residues. Germline CDR1 and CDR2: ENHRY and SYGVKD. The germline V and J ends were trimmed by 3 bases and 1 base, with 11 bases remaining between them. CDR3 in DNA: TGTGCCATCAGTGATGCGGCACCGGGCACAGATACGCAGTATTTT. Protein product: CAISDAAPGTDTQYF.

V gene TRBV5-1 combines with J gene TRBJ2-1; TRBD2 agrees at 9 bases. The germline CDR1 and CDR2 sequences are SGHRS and YFSETQ. The CDR3 totals 14 residues. DNA of the CDR3: TGCCCCCGCCGCGGGGGGGGCGGGGGGCATGAGCAGTTCTTC. Protein: CPRRGGGGGHEQFF.

V usage is TRBV6-5 and J usage is TRBJ2-2; 7 bases match TRBD1. This CDR3 has 14 residues. Germline CDR1 MNHEY, CDR2 SVGAGI. Trimming took 9 bases from V and 5 from J; bases not matched to a gene: 9. For the CDR3, the DNA is TGTGCCAGTCCTGGGGTACAGGGGACCGGGGAGCTGTTTTTT. This gives the protein CASPGVQGTGELFF.

The J gene is TRBJ2-1, the V gene TRBV19, with 12 nucleotides matching TRBD1. The J segment lost 9 bases and the V segment lost 5 bases, leaving 8 bases of the junction unmatched. Germline V gives CDR1 LNHDA, CDR2 SQIVND (reference sequence). The CDR3 consists of 15 residues. In nucleotides, the CDR3 is TGTGCCAGTAGTGCTGGGACAGGGGGCGCGAGTGAGCAGTTCTTC. This translates into CASSAGTGGASEQFF.

The rearrangement uses TRBV19 and TRBJ1-1; a possible D gene is TRBD1 (5 bases). With 9 bases removed from V and 10 bases from J, the gap between germline ends came to 24 bases. Germline V gives CDR1 LNHDA, CDR2 SQIVND (reference sequence). The length of the CDR3 is 14 residues. CDR3 region: CASGTLDYRGGAFF. Here the CDR3 DNA reads TGTGCCAGCGGGACTCTCGATTATCGGGGGGGAGCTTTCTTT.

The CDR3 nucleotides are TGTGCCAGCAGTACCCCGGGACAGGGGGGTAGAGGACAGTTCTTC. It yields the protein CASSTPGQGGRGQFF. The chain couples TRBV6-5 to TRBJ2-1; 11 bases fit TRBD1. Per germline, CDR1 MNHEY and CDR2 SVGAGI. The CDR3 extends over 15 amino acids. The J segment lost 13 bases and the V segment lost 5 bases, leaving 13 bases of the junction unmatched.

The chain combines TRBV4-3 with TRBJ1-2, with 10 positions matching TRBD1. This CDR3 has 15 amino acids. CDR1 is LGHNA and CDR2 is YSLEER in the germline V gene. Trimming took 4 bases from V and 5 from J; bases not matched to a gene: 7. Here the CDR3 reads CASSPRTGGVYGYTF. CDR3 bases: TGCGCCAGCAGCCCACGGACAGGGGGAGTATATGGCTACACCTTC.

This clone showed up just a few times. Other DNA sequences of this sample code for an identical CDR3. The chain has TRBV4-3 and TRBJ1-5, with 11 positions matching TRBD1. This CDR3 is built from 15 residues. Germline lookup yields CDR1 LGHNA and CDR2 YSLEER. V gave up 3 bases and J gave up 5 bases; unmatched junction bases: 3. The CDR3 nucleotides read TGCGCCAGCAGCCAGAGGACAGGGGGCGATCAGCCCCAGCATTTT. As protein: CASSQRTGGDQPQHF.

This clone was seen a few times. V usage is TRBV7-2 and J usage is TRBJ2-7; 8 nucleotides align to TRBD1. Germline assignment: CDR1 SGHTA and CDR2 FQGNSA. With V trimmed by 1 base and J by 2 bases, 1 base remained unmatched. This CDR3 region has 14 residues. CDR3 region: CASSLEQGAYEQYF. CDR3 DNA: TGTGCCAGCAGCTTAGAACAGGGGGCCTACGAGCAGTACTTC.

The V gene is TRBV5-5, the J gene TRBJ1-5; 12 nucleotides align to TRBD1. The CDR3 spans 16 residues. Germline V gene sequence: CDR1 SGHKS, CDR2 YYEKEE (reference sequence). After removal of 3 bases from V and 7 bases from J, the junction contained 8 bases not matched to a gene. As DNA, the CDR3 is TGTGCCAGCAGCTCCGGGACAGGGGGCTTTTGGCAGCCCCAGCATTTT. It is translated as CASSSGTGGFWQPQHF.

This chain links TRBV3-1 (or the pseudogene TRBV3-2) with TRBJ1-5; D is uncertain. CDR3 length: 16 residues. V gave up 0 bases and J gave up 7 bases, with 16 bases separating them. Germline V gene lookup returns CDR1 LGHDT and CDR2 YNNKEL (reference sequence). CDR3 coding DNA: TGTGCCAGCAGCCAAGATCTAGGGAGCCCGGAGCAGCCCCAGCATTTT. This codes for CASSQDLGSPEQPQHF.

The chain employs TRBV12-5 and TRBJ2-2; 16 bases align to TRBD2. CDR1 and CDR2 from the germline V gene are LGHNT and FRNRAP. CDR3 length: 18 residues. V lost 5 bases to trimming and J lost 5 bases; unmatched junction nucleotides: 8. The CDR3 sequence is CASGTGTSGGALTGELFF. CDR3 coding DNA: TGTGCTAGTGGTACTGGGACTAGCGGGGGGGCATTAACCGGGGAGCTGTTTTTT.

The CDR3 is CASSLGQGAGETQYF. The CDR3 bases are TGTGCCAGCAGCCTCGGACAGGGGGCGGGGGAGACCCAGTACTTC. The chain employs TRBV7-6 and TRBJ2-5; TRBD1 aligns across 11 bases. The CDR3 runs 15 residues. Germline V CDR1 and CDR2: SGHVS, FNYEAQ. V shed 5 bases and J 5 bases; nucleotides not matched to a gene: 7. The full variable domain, in which reference TRBV7-6 and TRBJ2-5 provide the parts outside the CDR3, is GAGVSQSPRYKVTKRGQDVALRCDPISGHVSLYWYRQALGQGPEFLTYFNYEAQQDKSGLPNDRFSAERPEGSISTLTIQRTEQRDSAMYRCASSLGQGAGETQYFGPGTRLLVL.

This clone was observed a handful of times. The V call is TRBV24-1, the J call TRBJ2-3; TRBD2 matches at 8 bases. The CDR3 length is 18 residues. Germline values: CDR1 KGHDR, CDR2 SFDVKD. J gave up 6 bases and V 3 bases, and 16 bases lay outside the gene matches. DNA for the CDR3: TGTGCCACCAGTGATCAATACCGGGGGGGGTCTCGAATCGATACGCAGTATTTT. Amino acids: CATSDQYRGGSRIDTQYF.

J is TRBJ2-1 and V is TRBV2, with D perhaps TRBD1 (6 bases). Germline V CDR1 and CDR2: SNHLY, FYNNEI. The CDR3 loop spans 17 amino acids. With 8 bases removed from V and 1 base from J, the gap between germline ends came to 21 bases. CDR3 nucleotides: TGTGCCAGCTTCGAAAACACAGGGCTTCCTTCCTACAATGAGCAGTTCTTC. This codes for CASFENTGLPSYNEQFF.

This chain connects TRBV30 to TRBJ1-1; no firm D call. V lost 4 bases and J 1 base, leaving 10 bases between the germline ends. Germline values: CDR1 GTSNPN, CDR2 SVGIG (reference sequence). This CDR3 comprises 13 residues. CDR3 residues: CAWNSRSNTEAFF. The CDR3 region has the DNA TGTGCCTGGAACTCCCGGTCGAACACTGAAGCTTTCTTT. Full variable domain (missing parts from reference TRBV30 and TRBJ1-1): SQTIHQWPATLVQPVGSPLSLECTVEGTSNPNLYWYRQAAGRGLQLLFYSVGIGQISSEVPQNLSASRPQDRQFILSSKKLLLSDSGFYLCAWNSRSNTEAFFGQGTRLTVV.

The chain links TRBV18 to TRBJ2-4; TRBD2 matches at 9 bases. The CDR3 sequence is 14 residues long. V shed 0 bases, J shed 10 bases, and the junction held 4 bases outside the gene matches. Germline assignment: CDR1 KGHSH and CDR2 LQKENI. The CDR3 here is CASSPPDSGGIQYF. For the CDR3, the DNA is TGTGCCAGCTCACCACCGGACAGCGGGGGGATTCAGTACTTC.

The J gene is TRBJ1-1, the V gene TRBV4-2, with D perhaps TRBD1 (6 bases). This CDR3 region has 17 residues. CDR1 and CDR2 (germline): LGHNA, YNFKEQ. Trimming removed 0 bases from V and 6 bases from J, with 20 bases in between. The CDR3 reads CASSQDLAGAGFAEAFF. In DNA form, the CDR3 reads TGTGCCAGCAGCCAAGATTTGGCAGGGGCTGGATTTGCTGAAGCTTTCTTT.

The CDR3 sequence is CASSRTGLSYEQYF. The CDR3 nucleotides are TGCGCCAGCAGCCGGACAGGACTTTCCTACGAGCAGTACTTC. J is TRBJ2-7 and V is TRBV4-1; TRBD1 matches 7 bases. The CDR3 loop spans 14 amino acids. The trim removed 4 bases at V and 1 base at J, leaving 4 bases unmatched. Germline V lookup: CDR1 MGHRA, CDR2 YSYEKL.

The chain joins TRBV6-5 to TRBJ1-2; possibly TRBD1 for D (5 bases). V lost 2 bases and J lost 6, with 16 bases in between. This CDR3 is built from 15 residues. CDR1 and CDR2 (germline): MNHEY, SVGAGI. CDR3 residues: CASSYRNRRGNGYTF. CDR3 nucleotides: TGTGCCAGCAGTTACCGAAACCGCCGGGGGAATGGCTACACCTTC.

The rearrangement uses TRBV25-1 and TRBJ1-5; D perhaps matches TRBD1 (5 bases). The germline gives CDR1 MGHDK, CDR2 SYGVNS. There are 14 residues in the CDR3. V was pared by 0 bases and J by 7 bases, with 10 bases between. In DNA, the CDR3 is TGTGCCAGCAGTGAATATGGGGGGAACCAGCCCCAGCATTTT. Its translation is CASSEYGGNQPQHF.

V usage is TRBV10-3 and J usage is TRBJ2-6; 7 bases are shared with TRBD2. V dropped 10 bases and J dropped 0; count of bases not matched to a gene: 6. Germline V gives CDR1 ENHRY, CDR2 SYGVKD. The CDR3 has 15 amino acids. The CDR3 nucleotides are TGTGCCACCCAGCGGGGCGACTCTGGGGCCAACGTCCTGACTTTC. Protein product: CATQRGDSGANVLTF.

The chain recombines TRBV9 with TRBJ2-7; 8 bases align to TRBD1. J was trimmed by 5 bases and V by 5 bases; bases with no gene match: 9. The CDR3 is made up of 14 amino acids. Germline V gene sequence: CDR1 SGDLS, CDR2 YYNGEE. The DNA of the CDR3 is TGTGCCAGCAGTCCTGGACAGGGTTCTAACGAGCAGTACTTC. Translation: CASSPGQGSNEQYF. Together with reference TRBV9 and TRBJ2-7, the CDR3 gives the full variable domain: DSGVTQTPKHLITATGQRVTLRCSPRSGDLSVYWYQQSLDQGLQFLIQYYNGEERAKGNILERFSAQQFPDLHSELNLSSLELGDSALYFCASSPGQGSNEQYFGPGTRLTVT.

The V gene is TRBV4-3, the J gene TRBJ1-6, with TRBD1 matching 7 bases. The CDR3 has 16 residues. V was pared by 4 bases and J by 8 bases, with 11 bases of the junction left unmatched. Germline loops: CDR1 LGHNA, CDR2 YSLEER. CDR3 bases: TGCGCCAGCAGCCGGGGGACGGCCAGGGGGGATTCACCCCTCCACTTT. Its translation: CASSRGTARGDSPLHF.

The chain is built from TRBV7-2 and TRBJ2-1, with D perhaps matching TRBD2 (7 bases). CDR1 is SGHTA and CDR2 is FQGNSA in the germline V gene. V shed 8 bases and J shed 16 bases, with 27 bases lying between them. The CDR3 runs 14 residues. CDR3 sequence (DNA): TGTGCCAGCGCTCGAGGGGGGGCCTCAAATGAGCCCTTCTTC. The encoded protein is CASARGGASNEPFF.

This sequence joins TRBV5-1 and TRBJ2-7, with D possibly TRBD2 on 6 matching bases. The CDR3 is 12 residues long. Trimming shortened V by 3 bases and J by 3 bases, and 7 bases separated the two germline ends. Germline V gene sequence: CDR1 SGHRS, CDR2 YFSETQ. The CDR3 spells CASSWDFYEQYF. In nucleotides, the CDR3 is TGCGCCAGCAGCTGGGACTTCTACGAGCAGTACTTC.

The gene calls are TRBV2 and TRBJ1-1, with TRBD1 as a possible D gene (6 bases). Trimming shortened V by 6 bases and J by 6 bases, and 20 bases separated the two germline ends. Per the germline V gene, CDR1 is SNHLY and CDR2 is FYNNEI. This CDR3 contains 15 residues. In nucleotides, the CDR3 is TGTGCCAGCAGGCCCGACAGGACGTTCGCGGCTGAAGCTTTCTTT. It translates to CASRPDRTFAAEAFF.

Note on this clone: An end of the junction does not agree with germline; a read error may underlie this. This chain connects TRBV5-1 to TRBJ2-5, with 15 bases that match TRBD2. Germline V gene data show CDR1 as SGHRS and CDR2 as YFSETQ. The CDR3 spans 14 residues. As DNA, the CDR3 is TGCGCCAGCAGCTTTGATCCCGGGACTAGCGGGGGGAACTTC. This gives the protein CASSFDPGTSGGNF.

This clone was seen only a few times. The chain combines TRBV7-2 with TRBJ2-2, with a possible D match to TRBD2 (5 bases). The V end lost 1 base, the J end lost 6 bases, and 9 bases lay between the germline ends. The CDR3 spans 14 residues. Looked up from germline, CDR1 is SGHTA and CDR2 is FQGNSA. CDR3 sequence (DNA): TGTGCCAGCAGCTTAGTGAGGGCGGCCGGGGAGCTGTTTTTT. Protein product: CASSLVRAAGELFF.

This chain uses TRBV5-1 with TRBJ2-7, with 8 bases fitting TRBD1. V shed 1 base and J 5 bases; nucleotides not matched to a gene: 8. The CDR3 length is 15 residues. Germline CDR1 SGHRS, CDR2 YFSETQ. The CDR3 bases are TGCGCCAGCAGCTTGCGGACAGGGTATGGCCACGAGCAGTACTTC. Its protein product is CASSLRTGYGHEQYF.

This clone was recorded only once. The chain couples TRBV3-1 (or the pseudogene TRBV3-2) to TRBJ2-3, with 8 bases lining up with TRBD2. Germline trimming cut 1 base from V and 2 bases from J; bases unmatched to any gene: 8. CDR1 is LGHDT and CDR2 is YNNKEL in the germline V gene (reference sequence). This CDR3 comprises 17 residues. The CDR3 protein is CASSQVSGGASTDTQYF. CDR3 DNA: TGTGCCAGCAGCCAAGTCTCCGGGGGGGCCTCCACAGATACGCAGTATTTT.

In the case of this clone: Because the CDR3's place on the DNA is in doubt, the DNA is left out and the CDR3 is given as listed by TCRdb. The gene calls are TRBV21-1 and TRBJ2-5; the table's D call TRBD2 went unverified against the DNA. TRBV21-1 is marked as a pseudogene. 21 amino acids form the CDR3, both terminal residues included. The CDR3 reads CASSKVNEDERVAGGNETQYF.